This T cell receptor beta chain derives from a study of post-analysis software for immune sequencing data. Study-wide points: Patients showed TRBV5-6, TRBV5-1 and TRBV20-1 among several TRBV segments more frequent than in controls.

The CDR3 loop spans 13 amino acids. Germline CDR1 reads SGHTA; CDR2 reads FQGNSA. With 6 bases removed from V and 3 bases from J, the gap between germline ends came to 11 bases. This clonotype was seen a few times. Its antigen remains unknown. Built from TCR beta cDNA, the libraries had unique molecular identifiers in them. The source material, about 0.9 to 11 million T cells, gave rise to about 490,000 cDNA molecules. TCRdb re-analysed the PCR reads in MiXCR, keeping a single row per CDR3 protein. The sample holds about 400,000 distinct CDR3 sequences, roughly 36% seen once. Sequencing was performed on blood. The V call is TRBV7-2, the J call TRBJ1-1; D is perhaps TRBD1 (5 bases). This TCR was recovered from a girl aged 10 to 17 with multiple sclerosis. The CDR3 DNA sequence: TGTGCCAGCAGATTTGAGGGGTACACTGAAGCTTTCTTT. Its protein product is CASRFEGYTEAFF.